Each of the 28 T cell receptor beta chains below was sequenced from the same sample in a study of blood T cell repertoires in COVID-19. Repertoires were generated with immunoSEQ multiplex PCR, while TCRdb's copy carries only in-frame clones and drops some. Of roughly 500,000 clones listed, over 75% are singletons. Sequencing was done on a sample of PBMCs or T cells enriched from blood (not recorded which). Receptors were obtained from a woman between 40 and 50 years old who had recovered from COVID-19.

The CDR3 sequence: CASSLTGVGGYTF. In DNA form, the CDR3 reads TGTGCCAGCAGTTTAACGGGGGTAGGCGGCTACACCTTC. The rearrangement joins TRBV12-3 or TRBV12-4 to TRBJ1-2, with a possible D match to TRBD1 (5 bases). V lost 2 bases to trimming and J lost 8 bases, with 12 bases between them. The CDR3 runs 13 residues.

CDR3 amino acids: CASSSYLELSYNEQFF. The CDR3 bases are TGTGCCAGCAGCTCCTACTTGGAGTTGTCCTACAATGAGCAGTTCTTC. V usage is TRBV5-4 and J usage is TRBJ2-1; D not resolved. Deletions cut 3 bases from V and 1 base from J, with 14 bases between. The CDR3 spans 16 residues. In germline, CDR1 is SGHNT, CDR2 YYREEE (reference sequence).

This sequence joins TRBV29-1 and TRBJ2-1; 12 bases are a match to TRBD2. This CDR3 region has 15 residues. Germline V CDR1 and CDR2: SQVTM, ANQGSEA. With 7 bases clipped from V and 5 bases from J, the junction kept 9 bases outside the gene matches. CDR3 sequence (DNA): TGCAGCGCCGCCGGACTAGCGGGACCACACAATGAGCAGTTCTTC. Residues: CSAAGLAGPHNEQFF.

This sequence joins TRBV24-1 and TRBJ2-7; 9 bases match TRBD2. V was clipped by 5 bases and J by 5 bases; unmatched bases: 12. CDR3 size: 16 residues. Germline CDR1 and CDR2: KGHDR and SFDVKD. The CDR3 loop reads CATSGDLAGLGNEQYF. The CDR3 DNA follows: TGTGCCACCAGTGGAGACCTAGCGGGACTTGGGAACGAGCAGTACTTC.

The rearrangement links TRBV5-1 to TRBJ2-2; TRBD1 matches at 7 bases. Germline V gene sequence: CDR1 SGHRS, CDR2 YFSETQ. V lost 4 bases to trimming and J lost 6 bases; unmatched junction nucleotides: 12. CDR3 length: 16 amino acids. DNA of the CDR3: TGCGCCAGCAGCAGGACAGGCCTCCCCGAGGCCGGGGAGCTGTTTTTT. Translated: CASSRTGLPEAGELFF.

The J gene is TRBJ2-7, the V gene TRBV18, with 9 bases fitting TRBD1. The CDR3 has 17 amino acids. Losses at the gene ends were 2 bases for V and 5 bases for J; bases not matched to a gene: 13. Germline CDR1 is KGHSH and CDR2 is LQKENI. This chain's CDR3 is CASSPWRPGTGLDEQYF. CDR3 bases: TGTGCCAGCTCACCATGGCGGCCCGGGACAGGGCTTGACGAGCAGTACTTC.

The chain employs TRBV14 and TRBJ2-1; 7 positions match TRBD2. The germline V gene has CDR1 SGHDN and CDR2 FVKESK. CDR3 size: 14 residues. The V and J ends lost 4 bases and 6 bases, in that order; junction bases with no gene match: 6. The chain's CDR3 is CASSPSLAVNEQFF. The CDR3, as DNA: TGTGCCAGCAGCCCCTCTCTAGCGGTCAATGAGCAGTTCTTC.

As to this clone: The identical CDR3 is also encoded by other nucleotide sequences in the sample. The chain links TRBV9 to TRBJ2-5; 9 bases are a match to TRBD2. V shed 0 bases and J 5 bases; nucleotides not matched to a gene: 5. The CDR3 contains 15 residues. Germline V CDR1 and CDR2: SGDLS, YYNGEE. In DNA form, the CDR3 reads TGTGCCAGCAGCGTAGGGTTAGCGGGAGAGGAGACCCAGTACTTC. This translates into CASSVGLAGEETQYF.

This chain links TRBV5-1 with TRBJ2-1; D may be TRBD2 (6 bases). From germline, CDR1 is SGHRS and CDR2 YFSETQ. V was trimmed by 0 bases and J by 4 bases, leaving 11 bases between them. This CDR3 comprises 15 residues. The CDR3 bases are TGCGCCAGCAGCTTGGCGGGAGAGCCTTACAATGAGCAGTTCTTC. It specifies CASSLAGEPYNEQFF.

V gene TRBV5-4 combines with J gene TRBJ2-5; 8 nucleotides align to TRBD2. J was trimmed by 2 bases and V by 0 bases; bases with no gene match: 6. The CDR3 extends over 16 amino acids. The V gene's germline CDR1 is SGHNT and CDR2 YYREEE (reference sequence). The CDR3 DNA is TGTGCCAGCAGCTTGGTCTACCCTAGCGGGCAAGAGACCCAGTACTTC. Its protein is CASSLVYPSGQETQYF.

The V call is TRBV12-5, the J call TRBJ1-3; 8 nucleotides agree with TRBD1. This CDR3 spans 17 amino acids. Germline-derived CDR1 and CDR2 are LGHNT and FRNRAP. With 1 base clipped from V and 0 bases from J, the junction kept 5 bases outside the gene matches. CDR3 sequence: CASGLGDRSPSGNTIYF. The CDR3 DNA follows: TGTGCTAGTGGTTTGGGGGACAGGTCCCCCTCTGGAAACACCATATATTTT.

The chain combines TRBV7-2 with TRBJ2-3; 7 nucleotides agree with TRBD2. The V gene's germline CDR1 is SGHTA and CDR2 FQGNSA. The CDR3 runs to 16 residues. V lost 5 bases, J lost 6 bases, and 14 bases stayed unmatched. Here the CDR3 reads CASSPYSGSVLDTQYF. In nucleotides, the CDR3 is TGTGCCAGCAGCCCCTATAGCGGGTCAGTGCTCGATACGCAGTATTTT.

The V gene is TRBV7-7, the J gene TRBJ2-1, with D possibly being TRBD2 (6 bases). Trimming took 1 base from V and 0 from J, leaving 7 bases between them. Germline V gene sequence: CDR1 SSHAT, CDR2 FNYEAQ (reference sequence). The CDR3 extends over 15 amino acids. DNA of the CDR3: TGTGCCAGCAGCTTAGGACTAGACTCCTACAATGAGCAGTTCTTC. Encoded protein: CASSLGLDSYNEQFF.

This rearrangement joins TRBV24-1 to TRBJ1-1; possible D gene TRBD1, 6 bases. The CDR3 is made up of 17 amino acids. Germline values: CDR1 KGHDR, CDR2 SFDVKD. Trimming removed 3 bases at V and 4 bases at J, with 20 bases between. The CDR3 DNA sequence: TGTGCCACCAGTGATACCCCCGGGACAAACTTCGGCACTGAAGCTTTCTTT. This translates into CATSDTPGTNFGTEAFF.

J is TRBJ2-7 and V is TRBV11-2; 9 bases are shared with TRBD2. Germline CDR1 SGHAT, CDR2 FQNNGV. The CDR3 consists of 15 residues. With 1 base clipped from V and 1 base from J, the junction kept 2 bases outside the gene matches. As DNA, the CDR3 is TGTGCCAGCAGCTTAGCTAGCGGGATTTCCTACGAGCAGTACTTC. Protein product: CASSLASGISYEQYF.

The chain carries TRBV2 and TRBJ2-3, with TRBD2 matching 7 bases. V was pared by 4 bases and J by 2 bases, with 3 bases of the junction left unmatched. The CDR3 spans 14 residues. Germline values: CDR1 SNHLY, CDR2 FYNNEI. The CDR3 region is CASSGLAVTDTQYF. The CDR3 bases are TGTGCCAGCAGTGGGCTAGCGGTCACAGATACGCAGTATTTT. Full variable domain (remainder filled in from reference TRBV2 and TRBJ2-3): EPEVTQTPSHQVTQMGQEVILRCVPISNHLYFYWYRQILGQKVEFLVSFYNNEISEKSEIFDDQFSVERPDGSNFTLKIRSTKLEDSAMYFCASSGLAVTDTQYFGPGTRLTVL.

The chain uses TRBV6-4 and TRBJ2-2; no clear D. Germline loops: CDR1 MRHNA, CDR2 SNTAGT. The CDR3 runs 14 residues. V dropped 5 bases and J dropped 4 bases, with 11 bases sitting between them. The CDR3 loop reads CASSPAPGTGELFF. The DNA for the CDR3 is TGTGCCAGCAGTCCAGCACCGGGCACCGGGGAGCTGTTTTTT.

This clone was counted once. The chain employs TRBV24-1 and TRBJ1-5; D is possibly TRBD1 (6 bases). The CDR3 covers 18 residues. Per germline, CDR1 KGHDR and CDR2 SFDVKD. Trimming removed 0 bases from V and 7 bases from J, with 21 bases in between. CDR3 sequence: CATSDLQRTAYLRQPQHF. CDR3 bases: TGTGCCACCAGTGATTTGCAAAGGACAGCTTATCTACGGCAGCCCCAGCATTTT.

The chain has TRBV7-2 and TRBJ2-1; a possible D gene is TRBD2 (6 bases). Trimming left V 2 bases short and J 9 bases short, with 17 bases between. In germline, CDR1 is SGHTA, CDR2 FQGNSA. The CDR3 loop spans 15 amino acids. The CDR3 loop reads CASSLSSLGGFEQFF. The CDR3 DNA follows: TGTGCCAGCAGCTTATCGAGTCTCGGGGGTTTTGAGCAGTTCTTC.

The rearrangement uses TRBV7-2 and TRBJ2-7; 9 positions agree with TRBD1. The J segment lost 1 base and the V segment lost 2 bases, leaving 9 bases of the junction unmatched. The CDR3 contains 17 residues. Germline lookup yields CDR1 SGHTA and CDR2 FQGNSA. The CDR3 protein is CASSLRGTGYGSYEQYF. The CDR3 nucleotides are TGTGCCAGCAGCTTAAGGGGGACAGGGTATGGATCCTACGAGCAGTACTTC.

The CDR3 DNA reads as TGTGCCTGGAGAAGGCAGGGCAATCAGCCCCAGCATTTT. Protein sequence: CAWRRQGNQPQHF. The chain employs TRBV30 and TRBJ1-5, with no clear D. The CDR3 covers 13 residues. Per germline, CDR1 GTSNPN and CDR2 SVGIG (reference sequence). V lost 3 bases and J lost 2, with 8 bases in between.

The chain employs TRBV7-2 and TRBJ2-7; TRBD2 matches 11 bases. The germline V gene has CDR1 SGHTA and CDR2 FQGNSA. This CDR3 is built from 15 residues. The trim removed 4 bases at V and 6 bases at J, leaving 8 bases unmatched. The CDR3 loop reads CASSSQPGLAVEQYF. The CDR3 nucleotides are TGTGCCAGCAGCTCTCAACCGGGACTAGCGGTCGAGCAGTACTTC.

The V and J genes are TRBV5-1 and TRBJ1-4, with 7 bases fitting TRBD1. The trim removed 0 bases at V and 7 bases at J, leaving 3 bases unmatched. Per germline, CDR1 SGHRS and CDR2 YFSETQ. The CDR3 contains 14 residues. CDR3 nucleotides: TGCGCCAGCAGCTTGGACAGGGGTGGTGAAAAACTGTTTTTT. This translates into CASSLDRGGEKLFF.

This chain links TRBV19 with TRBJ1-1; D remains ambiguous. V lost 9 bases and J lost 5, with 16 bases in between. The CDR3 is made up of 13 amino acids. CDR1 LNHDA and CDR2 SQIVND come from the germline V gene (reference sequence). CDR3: CASKGREWTEAFF. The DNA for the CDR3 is TGTGCCAGCAAAGGGAGGGAGTGGACTGAAGCTTTCTTT.

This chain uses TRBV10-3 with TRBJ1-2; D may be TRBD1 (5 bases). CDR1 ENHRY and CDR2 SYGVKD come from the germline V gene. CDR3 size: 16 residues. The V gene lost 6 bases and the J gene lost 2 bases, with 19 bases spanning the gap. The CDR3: CAIRGGLGQENYGYTF. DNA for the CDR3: TGTGCCATCAGGGGGGGGTTGGGCCAGGAGAACTATGGCTACACCTTC.

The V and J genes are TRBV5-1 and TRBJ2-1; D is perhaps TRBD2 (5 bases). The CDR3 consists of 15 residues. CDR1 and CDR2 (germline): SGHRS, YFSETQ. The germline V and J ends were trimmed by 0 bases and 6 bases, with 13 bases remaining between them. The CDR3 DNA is TGCGCCAGCAGCTTGGCTTCAATCGGAGGCAATGAGCAGTTCTTC. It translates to CASSLASIGGNEQFF.

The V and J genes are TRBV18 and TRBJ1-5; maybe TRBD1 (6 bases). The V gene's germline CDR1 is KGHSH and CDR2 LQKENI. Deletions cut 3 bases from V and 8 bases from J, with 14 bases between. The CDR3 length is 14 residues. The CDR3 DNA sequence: TGTGCCAGCTCACCGAGGGGGGGAGAGGAGCCCCAGCATTTT. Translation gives CASSPRGGEEPQHF. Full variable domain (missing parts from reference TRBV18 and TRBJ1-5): NAGVMQNPRHLVRRRGQEARLRCSPMKGHSHVYWYRQLPEEGLKFMVYLQKENIIDESGMPKERFSAEFPKEGPSILRIQQVVRGDSAAYFCASSPRGGEEPQHFGDGTRLSIL.

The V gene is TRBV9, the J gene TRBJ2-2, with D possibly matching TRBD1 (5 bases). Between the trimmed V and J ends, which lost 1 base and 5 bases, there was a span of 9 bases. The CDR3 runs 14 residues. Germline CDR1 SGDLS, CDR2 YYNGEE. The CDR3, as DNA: TGTGCCAGCAGCGTACAGGGTTTGACCGGGGAGCTGTTTTTT. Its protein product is CASSVQGLTGELFF.